This is a list of T cell receptor beta chains from one sample in a study of blood T cell repertoires in COVID-19. TCRdb's table, derived via immunoSEQ multiplex PCR, lists solely in-frame clones and lacks some. The table includes about 190,000 clones, about 88% detected once. Sample: peripheral blood. These receptors all come from a middle-aged woman who had recovered from COVID-19. Each CDR3 is given without its conserved first and last residue.

v_gene: TRBV4-1; j_gene: TRBJ2-7; CDR3aa: ASSHPATGTVYEQY
v_gene: TRBV7-9; j_gene: TRBJ1-2; CDR3aa: ASSFDFGNGGYT
v_gene: TRBV19; j_gene: TRBJ1-1; CDR3aa: ASSTTPGGNTEAF
v_gene: TRBV18; j_gene: TRBJ2-1; CDR3aa: ASSLGQGTYNEQF
v_gene: TRBV24-1; j_gene: TRBJ2-1; CDR3aa: ATSDGGVGRSSSYNEQF
v_gene: TRBV5-1; j_gene: TRBJ2-5; CDR3aa: ASSGGTAQETQY
v_gene: TRBV3-1/TRBV3-2; j_gene: TRBJ2-2; CDR3aa: ASSLSTGELF
v_gene: TRBV6-5; j_gene: TRBJ1-1; CDR3aa: ASIRGTEAF
v_gene: TRBV6-5; j_gene: TRBJ2-7; CDR3aa: ASGSYEQY
v_gene: TRBV7-2; j_gene: TRBJ2-1; CDR3aa: ASNLAPLVNEQF
v_gene: TRBV12-3/TRBV12-4; j_gene: TRBJ1-2; CDR3aa: ASSSGQAGGYT
v_gene: TRBV28; j_gene: TRBJ1-1; CDR3aa: ASTPRGRGKAF
v_gene: TRBV29-1; j_gene: TRBJ1-1; CDR3aa: SVDVRDRGMMNTEAF
v_gene: TRBV7-9; j_gene: TRBJ2-1; CDR3aa: ASSFSGLEQF
v_gene: TRBV5-6; j_gene: TRBJ2-7; CDR3aa: ASRGGRGASYEQY
v_gene: TRBV10-3; j_gene: TRBJ1-3; CDR3aa: ASQGVERISGNTIY
v_gene: TRBV5-5; j_gene: TRBJ1-3; CDR3aa: ASSSYQGIAGNTIY
v_gene: TRBV30; j_gene: TRBJ2-7; CDR3aa: AWNGLAGEEQY
v_gene: TRBV7-2; j_gene: TRBJ2-2; CDR3aa: ASSGDWRTGELF
v_gene: TRBV6-6; j_gene: TRBJ2-1; CDR3aa: ASRNRLASAYNEQF
v_gene: TRBV11-2; j_gene: TRBJ1-2; CDR3aa: ASSLFSEYGYT
v_gene: TRBV2; j_gene: TRBJ2-5; CDR3aa: ASKYWTSGVETQY
v_gene: TRBV6-5; j_gene: TRBJ2-4; CDR3aa: ASRQGASKNIQY
v_gene: TRBV18; j_gene: TRBJ2-7; CDR3aa: ASSIGTANEQY
v_gene: TRBV6-1; j_gene: TRBJ1-5; CDR3aa: ASSETGTNQPQH
v_gene: TRBV5-1; j_gene: TRBJ2-3; CDR3aa: ASSLATAPGTDTQY
v_gene: TRBV28; j_gene: TRBJ1-1; CDR3aa: ASSLRGGNTEAF
v_gene: TRBV7-2; j_gene: TRBJ1-1; CDR3aa: ASSLILRPMNTEAF